This T cell receptor (beta chain) was captured in a study of shared clonotypes between healthy human individuals. Assay used: immunoSEQ multiplex PCR; TCRdb lists only in-frame clones, some missing. The sample lists 450,000 to 500,000 clones; 70% to 85% were seen once. The CDR3 runs 14 residues. The germline V gene encodes CDR1 SQVTM and CDR2 ANQGSEA. V dropped 5 bases and J dropped 3; count of bases not matched to a gene: 7. Healthy HIV-negative adults without recent acute infections or vaccinations served as donors. Sequencing input: PBMCs. The clonotype was recovered from a middle-aged woman in good health. Some clones in this sample may be carry-over from other donors' samples. The chain employs TRBV29-1 and TRBJ2-7, with TRBD2 identical over 10 bases. CDR3 DNA sequence: TGCAGCGTTTTGGCTGGGACTAGCGTCTACGAGCAGTACTTC. Translated, it gives CSVLAGTSVYEQYF.